The 26 T cell receptor beta chains listed next were all sequenced from one sample in a study of blood T cell repertoires in COVID-19. TCRdb's copy holds only in-frame clones and misses some; the assay was immunoSEQ multiplex PCR. Of about 260,000 clones detected, around 90% appear once; the ten largest clones hold 0.87%. Specimen: PBMCs or T cells enriched from blood (not recorded which). These receptors were taken from a man aged 45-65 years who had been exposed to COVID-19.

The gene calls are TRBV28 and TRBJ1-5; tentatively, D is TRBD1 (5 bases). The V gene's germline CDR1 is MDHEN and CDR2 SYDVKM. The CDR3 is 17 residues long. Trimming pared 4 bases from V and 0 bases from J, leaving 16 bases between. CDR3 nucleotides: TGTGCCAGCAGTTCCTTTAGGGCAGGGCATAGCAATCAGCCCCAGCATTTT. Amino acids: CASSSFRAGHSNQPQHF.

The chain joins TRBV5-1 to TRBJ2-1, with TRBD1 as a possible D gene (6 bases). Germline-derived CDR1 and CDR2 are SGHRS and YFSETQ. The ends were cut back, 4 bases at V and 0 bases at J, with 11 bases in the middle. This CDR3 has 15 residues. The CDR3 DNA sequence: TGCGCCAGCAGCCAGCAGGGGAGCTCCTACAATGAGCAGTTCTTC. Its translation: CASSQQGSSYNEQFF.

The V call is TRBV7-8, the J call TRBJ1-3; possibly TRBD1 for D (5 bases). V lost 4 bases and J 1 base, leaving 8 bases between the germline ends. Germline V lookup: CDR1 SGHVS, CDR2 FQNEAQ. The length of the CDR3 is 14 residues. The CDR3 coding sequence is TGTGCCAGCAGCTCCGGGGGATCTGGAAACACCATATATTTT. The encoded protein is CASSSGGSGNTIYF.

The V and J genes are TRBV6-1 and TRBJ1-1, with no clear D. The CDR3 is made up of 14 amino acids. V gave up 2 bases and J gave up 11 bases, with 18 bases separating them. The germline CDR1 and CDR2 sequences are MNHNS and SASEGT. CDR3 sequence: CASSELGGTVGAFF. CDR3 coding DNA: TGTGCCAGCAGTGAATTAGGTGGAACAGTGGGCGCTTTCTTT.

The chain couples TRBV12-3 or TRBV12-4 to TRBJ1-1, with D tentatively TRBD1 (5 bases). V lost 3 bases, J lost 3 bases, and 8 bases lay in between. This CDR3 contains 13 residues. CDR3 residues: CASSFLGDTEAFF. In DNA form, the CDR3 reads TGTGCCAGCAGTTTTTTAGGGGACACTGAAGCTTTCTTT.

This clone appeared a few times. V gene TRBV12-3 or TRBV12-4 combines with J gene TRBJ2-3; possible D gene TRBD1, 5 bases. Trimming removed 11 bases from V and 0 bases from J, with 9 bases in between. The CDR3 length is 12 residues. CDR3 DNA sequence: TGTGCCGTAAGGGGTAGCACAGATACGCAGTATTTT. Its translation: CAVRGSTDTQYF.

The rearrangement links TRBV18 to TRBJ1-1; 7 bases are shared with TRBD1. This CDR3 is 15 amino acids long. Germline-derived CDR1 and CDR2 are KGHSH and LQKENI. Trimming removed 4 bases from V and 4 bases from J; junction bases left unmatched: 9. As DNA, the CDR3 is TGTGCCAGCTCACAGGGGGCTTTATCTGCCACTGAAGCTTTCTTT. Translation gives CASSQGALSATEAFF.

Details on this clone: One junction end does not reproduce the germline sequence, and a read error may be involved. The chain employs TRBV29-1 and TRBJ2-4, with 9 bases fitting TRBD2. Germline V gene sequence: CDR1 SQVTM, CDR2 ANQGSEA. The CDR3 extends over 11 amino acids. CDR3 sequence reads: CSVASGGWEDF. The CDR3 DNA sequence: TGCAGCGTTGCGAGCGGGGGGTGGGAGGACTTC.

The genes are TRBV4-1 and TRBJ1-2; the match to TRBD1 covers 7 bases. There are 17 residues in the CDR3. V lost 0 bases to trimming and J lost 4 bases; unmatched junction nucleotides: 11. The V gene's germline CDR1 is MGHRA and CDR2 YSYEKL. CDR3 region: CASSQDLRTGDGYGYTF. In nucleotides, the CDR3 is TGCGCCAGCAGCCAAGATCTAAGAACAGGGGATGGCTATGGCTACACCTTC.

This chain links TRBV29-1 with TRBJ1-2; 7 bases agree with TRBD1. With V trimmed by 6 bases and J by 0 bases, 7 bases remained unmatched. The CDR3 contains 14 residues. Germline-derived CDR1 and CDR2 are SQVTM and ANQGSEA. The CDR3 spells CSVRGTETNYGYTF. The CDR3 nucleotides are TGCAGCGTCCGCGGGACAGAGACTAACTATGGCTACACCTTC.

This clone was seen only once. This chain connects TRBV28 to TRBJ2-7; possibly TRBD1 for D (6 bases). The germline gives CDR1 MDHEN, CDR2 SYDVKM. The CDR3 runs to 16 residues. V was cut by 6 bases and J by 0 bases, with 18 bases left in between. The CDR3 here is CASRTSTGTPSYEQYV. The CDR3 DNA reads as TGTGCCAGCAGGACCTCGACCGGGACACCCTCCTACGAGCAGTACGTC.

This chain connects TRBV7-8 to TRBJ1-3; tentative D call: TRBD1 (6 bases). The CDR3 contains 16 residues. CDR1 SGHVS and CDR2 FQNEAQ come from the germline V gene. Trimming removed 5 bases at V and 0 bases at J, with 14 bases between. CDR3 DNA sequence: TGTGCCAGCAGCCCCGGACAGAGACACTCTGGAAACACCATATATTTT. Translating gives CASSPGQRHSGNTIYF.

The chain combines TRBV3-1 (or the pseudogene TRBV3-2) with TRBJ1-1, with TRBD1 matching over 8 bases. Trimming took 4 bases from V and 4 from J; bases not matched to a gene: 5. Germline V gene lookup returns CDR1 LGHDT and CDR2 YNNKEL (reference sequence). The CDR3 has 14 residues. The CDR3 coding sequence is TGTGCCAGCAGCCTGGGACAGGAGGGCACTGAAGCTTTCTTT. It specifies CASSLGQEGTEAFF.

V is TRBV30 and J is TRBJ1-1; 10 bases agree with TRBD1. CDR1 is GTSNPN and CDR2 is SVGIG in the germline V gene (reference sequence). The junction had 5 bases not matched to a gene; V was cut back by 6 bases and J by 4 bases. This CDR3 is built from 13 residues. The CDR3 loop reads CACRDRGGTEAFF. In DNA, the CDR3 is TGTGCCTGTCGGGACAGGGGAGGCACTGAAGCTTTCTTT.

The rearrangement joins TRBV7-2 to TRBJ1-1, with 7 positions matching TRBD1. The CDR3 consists of 14 residues. Germline loops: CDR1 SGHTA, CDR2 FQGNSA. V was pared by 4 bases and J by 3 bases, with 5 bases of the junction left unmatched. Here the CDR3 DNA reads TGTGCCAGCAGCTCGGACAGGAGATACACTGAAGCTTTCTTT. It specifies CASSSDRRYTEAFF.

This clone has only one observation. The chain recombines TRBV27 with TRBJ1-2; 7 bases map to TRBD1. V shed 8 bases and J 8 bases; nucleotides not matched to a gene: 14. This CDR3 spans 14 amino acids. Germline V CDR1 and CDR2: MNHEY, SMNVEV (reference sequence). Here the CDR3 reads CASLGQVGRGGYTF. In nucleotides, the CDR3 is TGTGCCAGCCTCGGACAGGTCGGGCGTGGAGGCTACACCTTC.

This chain uses TRBV28 with TRBJ2-5, with TRBD1 matching over 7 bases. The CDR3 is made up of 14 amino acids. V trimming: 6 bases; J trimming: 3 bases; junction bases outside the gene matches: 7. Per the germline V gene, CDR1 is MDHEN and CDR2 is SYDVKM. CDR3 loop: CASRTPTGEETQYF. As DNA, the CDR3 is TGTGCCAGCAGAACCCCTACAGGGGAAGAGACCCAGTACTTC.

This sequence joins TRBV10-2 and TRBJ2-7, with D perhaps matching TRBD1 (6 bases). This CDR3 has 15 residues. V was clipped by 0 bases and J by 2 bases, with 11 bases between them. Germline V CDR1 and CDR2: WSHSY, SAAADI. The CDR3 DNA sequence: TGCGCCAGCAGTGAGTCGATAGGACAGACCTACGAGCAGTACGTC. Translated, it gives CASSESIGQTYEQYV.

The CDR3 spells CASSLATGVGGYTF. CDR3 nucleotide sequence: TGCGCCAGCAGCTTGGCCACGGGAGTCGGTGGCTACACCTTC. This chain uses TRBV5-1 with TRBJ1-2; D unresolved. The ends were cut back, 0 bases at V and 7 bases at J, with 13 bases in the middle. Looked up from germline, CDR1 is SGHRS and CDR2 is YFSETQ. The CDR3 has 14 amino acids. The complete variable domain, with remaining parts taken from reference TRBV5-1 and TRBJ1-2, reads KAGVTQTPRYLIKTRGQQVTLSCSPISGHRSVSWYQQTPGQGLQFLFEYFSETQRNKGNFPGRFSGRQFSNSRSEMNVSTLELGDSALYLCASSLATGVGGYTFGSGTRLTVV.

This clone was seen a single time. The rearrangement links TRBV10-3 to TRBJ1-6; D call uncertain. V lost 10 bases and J 0 bases, leaving 10 bases between the germline ends. The CDR3 consists of 14 residues. The germline gives CDR1 ENHRY, CDR2 SYGVKD. The CDR3 loop is CATRESSYNSPLHF. CDR3 DNA: TGTGCCACGAGGGAGAGCTCCTATAATTCACCCCTCCACTTT.

Concerning this clone itself: The sample carries other DNA sequences with the same CDR3. This chain links TRBV2 with TRBJ1-1, with D possibly matching TRBD1 (5 bases). Trimming stripped 6 bases from V and 1 base from J, with 9 bases between. Germline-derived CDR1 and CDR2 are SNHLY and FYNNEI. This CDR3 is built from 13 residues. Here the CDR3 reads CASRGQGNTEAFF. In nucleotides, the CDR3 is TGTGCCAGCAGGGGGCAGGGGAACACTGAAGCTTTCTTT. Combining the CDR3 with reference TRBV2 and TRBJ1-1 gives the whole variable domain EPEVTQTPSHQVTQMGQEVILRCVPISNHLYFYWYRQILGQKVEFLVSFYNNEISEKSEIFDDQFSVERPDGSNFTLKIRSTKLEDSAMYFCASRGQGNTEAFFGQGTRLTVV.

This clone has more than one count but fewer than ten. This CDR3 is CASSLNGGRDLPYEQYF. The CDR3 DNA is TGTGCCAGCAGCTTAAATGGCGGGCGCGATTTGCCTTACGAGCAGTACTTC. This chain uses TRBV7-3 with TRBJ2-7, with a tentative D call TRBD2 (5 bases). The length of the CDR3 is 17 residues. Trimming pared 1 base from V and 4 bases from J, leaving 20 bases between. The germline CDR1 and CDR2 sequences are SGHTA and FQGTGA.

The rearrangement joins TRBV2 to TRBJ1-3; 9 bases are a match to TRBD1. The CDR3 has 14 amino acids. Germline assignment: CDR1 SNHLY and CDR2 FYNNEI. V was clipped by 7 bases and J by 6 bases; unmatched bases: 7. The CDR3 loop is CASTRDRVTNTIYF. CDR3 bases: TGTGCCAGCACCCGGGACAGGGTGACAAACACCATATATTTT.

The chain has TRBV19 and TRBJ2-7; 9 bases line up with TRBD1. V gave up 2 bases and J gave up 4 bases; unmatched junction bases: 6. The CDR3 contains 15 residues. Germline-derived CDR1 and CDR2 are LNHDA and SQIVND (reference sequence). CDR3 nucleotide sequence: TGTGCCAGTAGTATAACAGGGGGCCATGGGTACGAGCAGTACGTC. Protein sequence: CASSITGGHGYEQYV.

The gene calls are TRBV28 and TRBJ1-2, with no clear D. V lost 7 bases, J lost 7 bases, and 10 bases lay in between. CDR1 is MDHEN and CDR2 is SYDVKM in the germline V gene. This CDR3 has 11 amino acids. The CDR3 region is CASTTLAGYTF. CDR3 coding DNA: TGTGCCAGCACTACCCTAGCTGGCTACACCTTC.

This clone was recorded once. The gene calls are TRBV5-6 and TRBJ2-5; 12 positions match TRBD2. The V gene's germline CDR1 is SGHDT and CDR2 YYEEEE. The V gene end was trimmed by 3 bases and the J gene end by 2 bases; junction bases not matched to a gene: 8. This CDR3 comprises 17 residues. CDR3 coding DNA: TGTGCCAGCAGCTCTAGCGGGGGGGCCCGTTGGCAAGAGACCCAGTACTTC. Translating it yields CASSSSGGARWQETQYF.